This T cell receptor beta chain is from a study of glioma-infiltrating T cells after dendritic cell vaccination. Data came from immunoSEQ multiplex PCR; TCRdb stores just in-frame clones and leaves some out. The data contain roughly 62,000 clones, about 79% of them singletons. The V end lost 4 bases, the J end lost 4 bases, and 16 bases lay between the germline ends. The CDR3 loop spans 15 amino acids. Germline values: CDR1 SGHRS, CDR2 YFSETQ. Regarding time point: after dendritic cell vaccination, including at tumor progression/relapse. This receptor was identified in a human donor with glioblastoma. This chain connects TRBV5-1 to TRBJ2-3; a weak D match, TRBD2 (6 bases). The material sequenced was blood, taken after dendritic cell vaccination. CDR3 sequence (DNA): TGCGCCAGCAGCATCGGGACTCTAAGGGCAGATACGCAGTATTTT. Protein product: CASSIGTLRADTQYF. The full variable domain, its missing parts supplied by reference TRBV5-1 and TRBJ2-3, is KAGVTQTPRYLIKTRGQQVTLSCSPISGHRSVSWYQQTPGQGLQFLFEYFSETQRNKGNFPGRFSGRQFSNSRSEMNVSTLELGDSALYLCASSIGTLRADTQYFGPGTRLTVL.